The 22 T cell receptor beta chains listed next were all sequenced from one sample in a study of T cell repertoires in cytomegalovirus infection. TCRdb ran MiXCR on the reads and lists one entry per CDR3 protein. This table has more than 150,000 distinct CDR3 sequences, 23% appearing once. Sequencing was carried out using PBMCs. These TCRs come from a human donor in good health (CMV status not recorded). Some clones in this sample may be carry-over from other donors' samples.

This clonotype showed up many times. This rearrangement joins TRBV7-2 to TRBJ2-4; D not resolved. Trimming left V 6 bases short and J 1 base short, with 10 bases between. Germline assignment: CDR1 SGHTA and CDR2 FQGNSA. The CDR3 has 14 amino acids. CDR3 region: CASRGTGAKNIQYF. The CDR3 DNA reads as TGTGCCAGCAGGGGAACTGGGGCCAAAAACATTCAGTACTTC.

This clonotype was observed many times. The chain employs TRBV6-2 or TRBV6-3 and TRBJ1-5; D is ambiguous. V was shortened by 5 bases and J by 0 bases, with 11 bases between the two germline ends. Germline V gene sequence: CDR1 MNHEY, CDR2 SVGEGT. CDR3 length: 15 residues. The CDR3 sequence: CASSKRPYSNQPQHF. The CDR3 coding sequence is TGTGCCAGCAGTAAGAGGCCTTATAGCAATCAGCCCCAGCATTTT.

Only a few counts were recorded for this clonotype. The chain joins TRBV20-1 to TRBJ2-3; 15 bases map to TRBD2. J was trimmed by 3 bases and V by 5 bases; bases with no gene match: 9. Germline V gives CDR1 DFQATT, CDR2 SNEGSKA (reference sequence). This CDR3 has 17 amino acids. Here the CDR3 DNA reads TGCAGTGCTTATGGAACCGGACTAGCGGGAGGGACAGATACGCAGTATTTT. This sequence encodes CSAYGTGLAGGTDTQYF.

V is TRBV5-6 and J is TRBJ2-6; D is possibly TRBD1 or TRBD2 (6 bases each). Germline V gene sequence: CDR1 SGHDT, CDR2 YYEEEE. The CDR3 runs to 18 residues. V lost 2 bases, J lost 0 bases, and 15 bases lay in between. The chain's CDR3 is CASSLGGSPFSGANVLTF. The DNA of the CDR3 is TGTGCCAGCAGCTTAGGGGGGTCGCCCTTCTCTGGGGCCAACGTCCTGACTTTC.

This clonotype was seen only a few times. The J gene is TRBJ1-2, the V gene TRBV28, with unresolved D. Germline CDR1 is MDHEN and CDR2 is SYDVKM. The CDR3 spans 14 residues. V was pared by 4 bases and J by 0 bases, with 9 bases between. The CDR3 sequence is CASSSGVANYGYTF. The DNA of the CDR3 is TGTGCCAGCAGTTCCGGGGTAGCTAACTATGGCTACACCTTC.

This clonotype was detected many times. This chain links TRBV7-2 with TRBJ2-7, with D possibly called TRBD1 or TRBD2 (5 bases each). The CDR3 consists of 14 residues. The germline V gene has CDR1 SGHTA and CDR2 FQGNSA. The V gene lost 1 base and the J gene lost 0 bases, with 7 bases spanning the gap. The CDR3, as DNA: TGTGCCAGCAGCTTAGAGGGACGCTCCTACGAGCAGTACTTC. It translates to CASSLEGRSYEQYF.

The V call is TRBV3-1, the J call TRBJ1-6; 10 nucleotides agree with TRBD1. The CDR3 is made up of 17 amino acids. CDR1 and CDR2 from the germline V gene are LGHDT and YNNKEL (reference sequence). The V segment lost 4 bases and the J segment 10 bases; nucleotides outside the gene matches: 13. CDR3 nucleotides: TGTGCCAGCAGCCGCCTTTTCACCGGGACAGGGGAATCACCCCTCCACTTT. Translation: CASSRLFTGTGESPLHF. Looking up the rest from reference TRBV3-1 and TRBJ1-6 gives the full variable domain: DTAVSQTPKYLVTQMGNDKSIKCEQNLGHDTMYWYKQDSKKFLKIMFSYNNKELIINETVPNRFSPKSPDKAHLNLHINSLELGDSAVYFCASSRLFTGTGESPLHFGNGTRLTVT.

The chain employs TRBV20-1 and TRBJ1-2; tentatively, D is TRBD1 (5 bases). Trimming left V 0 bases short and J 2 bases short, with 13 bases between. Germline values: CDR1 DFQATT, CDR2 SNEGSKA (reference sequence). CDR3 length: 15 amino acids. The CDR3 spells CSARDRRDGNYGYTF. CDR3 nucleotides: TGCAGTGCTAGAGATCGGCGGGACGGGAACTATGGCTACACCTTC.

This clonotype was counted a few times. The CDR3 reads CASSLSQDYNSPLHF. The CDR3 DNA is TGTGCCAGCAGTTTATCCCAGGATTATAATTCACCCCTCCACTTT. V and J are TRBV28 and TRBJ1-6; no clear D gene. The CDR3 sequence is 15 residues long. Trimming removed 1 base from V and 4 bases from J, with 8 bases in between. CDR1 and CDR2 from the germline V gene are MDHEN and SYDVKM.

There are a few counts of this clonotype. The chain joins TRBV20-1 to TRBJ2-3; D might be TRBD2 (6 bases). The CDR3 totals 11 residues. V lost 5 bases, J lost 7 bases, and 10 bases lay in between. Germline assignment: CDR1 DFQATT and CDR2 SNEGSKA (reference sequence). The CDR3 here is CSAPLANTQYF. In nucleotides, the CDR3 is TGCAGTGCTCCACTAGCAAATACGCAGTATTTT.

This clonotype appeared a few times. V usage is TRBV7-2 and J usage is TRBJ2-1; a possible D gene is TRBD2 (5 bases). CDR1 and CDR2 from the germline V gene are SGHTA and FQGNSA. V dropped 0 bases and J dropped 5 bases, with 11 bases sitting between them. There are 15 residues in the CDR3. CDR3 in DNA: TGTGCCAGCAGCTTAGCGGTACTAGACAACAATGAGCAGTTCTTC. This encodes CASSLAVLDNNEQFF.

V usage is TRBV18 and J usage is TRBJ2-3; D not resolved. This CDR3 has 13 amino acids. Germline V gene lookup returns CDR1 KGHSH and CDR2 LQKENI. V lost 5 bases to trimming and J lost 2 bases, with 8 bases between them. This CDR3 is CASSGGATDTQYF. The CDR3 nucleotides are TGTGCCAGCTCAGGCGGAGCCACAGATACGCAGTATTTT.

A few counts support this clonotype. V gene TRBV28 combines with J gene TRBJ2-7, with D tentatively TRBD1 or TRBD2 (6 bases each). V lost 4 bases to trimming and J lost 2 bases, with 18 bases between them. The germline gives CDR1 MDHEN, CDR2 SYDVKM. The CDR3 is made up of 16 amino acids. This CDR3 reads CASSSVRRGKAYEQYF. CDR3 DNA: TGTGCCAGCAGTTCCGTACGGAGGGGGAAGGCCTACGAGCAGTACTTC.

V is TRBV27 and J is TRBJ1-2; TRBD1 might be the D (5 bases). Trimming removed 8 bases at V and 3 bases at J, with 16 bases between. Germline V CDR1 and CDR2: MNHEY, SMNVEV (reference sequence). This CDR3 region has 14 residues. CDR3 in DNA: TGTGCCAGCTGGAAACTCGGGACGGACTATGGCTACACCTTC. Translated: CASWKLGTDYGYTF.

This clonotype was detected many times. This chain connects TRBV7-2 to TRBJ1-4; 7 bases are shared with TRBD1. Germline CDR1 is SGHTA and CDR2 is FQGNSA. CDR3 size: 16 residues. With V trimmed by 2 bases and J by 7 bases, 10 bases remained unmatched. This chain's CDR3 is CASSLPTGVVSEKLFF. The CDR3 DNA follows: TGTGCCAGCAGCTTACCTACAGGGGTTGTGAGTGAAAAACTGTTTTTT.

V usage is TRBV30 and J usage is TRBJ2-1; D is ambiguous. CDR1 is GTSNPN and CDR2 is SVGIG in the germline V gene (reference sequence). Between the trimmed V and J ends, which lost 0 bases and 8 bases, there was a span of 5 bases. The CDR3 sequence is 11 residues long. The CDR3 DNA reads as TGTGCCTGGAGTGTCCTAGATGAGCAGTTCTTC. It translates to CAWSVLDEQFF.

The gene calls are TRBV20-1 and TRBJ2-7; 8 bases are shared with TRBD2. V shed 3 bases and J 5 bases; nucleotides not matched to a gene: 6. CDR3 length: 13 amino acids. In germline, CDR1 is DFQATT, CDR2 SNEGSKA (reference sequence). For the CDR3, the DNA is TGCAGTGCTAGCCGGGGGGGAAACCACGAGCAGTACTTC. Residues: CSASRGGNHEQYF.

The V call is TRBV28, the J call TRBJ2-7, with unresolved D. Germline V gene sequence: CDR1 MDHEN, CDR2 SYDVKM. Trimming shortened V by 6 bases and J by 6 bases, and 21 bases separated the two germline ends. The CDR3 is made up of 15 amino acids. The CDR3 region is CASSPDARLRLEQYF. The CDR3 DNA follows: TGTGCCAGCAGCCCCGACGCACGCCTCCGTCTCGAGCAGTACTTC.

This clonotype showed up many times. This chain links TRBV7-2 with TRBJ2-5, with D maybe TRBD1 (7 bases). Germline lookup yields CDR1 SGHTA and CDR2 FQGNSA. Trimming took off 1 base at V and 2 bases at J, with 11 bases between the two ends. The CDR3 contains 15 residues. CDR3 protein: CASSLGRDRQETQYF. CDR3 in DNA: TGTGCCAGCAGCTTAGGGCGGGACAGACAAGAGACCCAGTACTTC.

This CDR3 is CASSFGRLNYGYTF. The CDR3 bases are TGTGCCAGCAGTTTCGGGAGGCTTAACTATGGCTACACCTTC. The chain couples TRBV6-2 or TRBV6-3 to TRBJ1-2; D is unclear. Germline V gene sequence: CDR1 MNHEY, CDR2 SVGEGT. The CDR3 covers 14 residues. The V and J ends lost 4 bases and 1 base respectively, with 10 bases between them.

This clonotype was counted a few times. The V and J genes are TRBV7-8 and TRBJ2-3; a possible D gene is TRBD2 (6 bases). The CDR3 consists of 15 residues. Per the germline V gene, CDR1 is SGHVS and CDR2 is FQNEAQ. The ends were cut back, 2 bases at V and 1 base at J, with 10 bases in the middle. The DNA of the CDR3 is TGTGCCAGCAGCTTACGGCGGGATCGCACAGATACGCAGTATTTT. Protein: CASSLRRDRTDTQYF. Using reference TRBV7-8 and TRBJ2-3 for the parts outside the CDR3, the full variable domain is GAGVSQSPRYKVAKRGQDVALRCDPISGHVSLFWYQQALGQGPEFLTYFQNEAQLDKSGLPSDRFFAERPEGSVSTLKIQRTQQEDSAVYLCASSLRRDRTDTQYFGPGTRLTVL.

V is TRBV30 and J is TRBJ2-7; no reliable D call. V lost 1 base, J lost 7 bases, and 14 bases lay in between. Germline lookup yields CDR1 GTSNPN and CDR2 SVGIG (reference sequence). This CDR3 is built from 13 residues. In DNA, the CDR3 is TGTGCCTGGAGTGGGATAAGGGCGGAGGAGCAGTACTTC. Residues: CAWSGIRAEEQYF.